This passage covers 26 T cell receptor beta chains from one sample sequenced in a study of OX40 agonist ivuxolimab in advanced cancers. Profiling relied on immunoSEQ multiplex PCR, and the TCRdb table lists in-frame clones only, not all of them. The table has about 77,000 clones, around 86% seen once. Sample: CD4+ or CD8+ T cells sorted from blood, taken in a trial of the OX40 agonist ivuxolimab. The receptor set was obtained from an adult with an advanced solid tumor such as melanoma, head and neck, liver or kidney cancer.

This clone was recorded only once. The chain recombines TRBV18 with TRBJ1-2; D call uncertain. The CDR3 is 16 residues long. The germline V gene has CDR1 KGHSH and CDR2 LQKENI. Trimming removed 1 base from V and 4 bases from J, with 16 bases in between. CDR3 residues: CASSPLSIGSRYGYTF. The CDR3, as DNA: TGTGCCAGCTCACCACTTAGCATTGGCAGCCGCTATGGCTACACCTTC.

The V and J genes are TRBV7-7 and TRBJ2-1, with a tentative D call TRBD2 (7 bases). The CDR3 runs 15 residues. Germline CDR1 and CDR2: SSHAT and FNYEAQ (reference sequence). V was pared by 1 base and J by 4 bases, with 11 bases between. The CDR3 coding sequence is TGTGCCAGCAGCTTAGACAGGGAGGGTTACAATGAGCAGTTCTTC. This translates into CASSLDREGYNEQFF.

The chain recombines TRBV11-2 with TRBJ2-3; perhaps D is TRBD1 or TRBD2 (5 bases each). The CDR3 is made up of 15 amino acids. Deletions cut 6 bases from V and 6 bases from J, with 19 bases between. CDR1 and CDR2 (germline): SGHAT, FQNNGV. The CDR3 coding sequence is TGTGCCAGCAGTAACCGGGGCTACCCCAGTGATACGCAGTATTTT. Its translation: CASSNRGYPSDTQYF.

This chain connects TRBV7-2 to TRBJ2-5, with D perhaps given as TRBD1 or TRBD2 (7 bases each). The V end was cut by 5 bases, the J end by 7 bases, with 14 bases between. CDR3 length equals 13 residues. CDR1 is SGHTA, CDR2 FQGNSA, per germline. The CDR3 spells CASSRTGEGTQYF. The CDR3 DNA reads TGTGCCAGCAGCCGAACAGGGGAGGGGACCCAGTACTTC.

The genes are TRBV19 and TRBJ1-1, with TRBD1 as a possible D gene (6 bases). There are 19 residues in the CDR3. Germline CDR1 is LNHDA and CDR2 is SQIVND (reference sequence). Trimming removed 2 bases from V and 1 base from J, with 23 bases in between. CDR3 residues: CASSIHAYWGREANTEAFF. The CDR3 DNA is TGTGCCAGTAGTATACATGCCTACTGGGGGCGTGAGGCGAACACTGAAGCTTTCTTT.

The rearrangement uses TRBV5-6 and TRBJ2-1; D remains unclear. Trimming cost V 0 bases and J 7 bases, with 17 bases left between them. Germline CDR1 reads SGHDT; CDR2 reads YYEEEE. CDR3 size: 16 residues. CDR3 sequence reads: CASSLGGGFVGNEQFF. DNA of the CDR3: TGTGCCAGCAGCTTGGGTGGTGGGTTTGTCGGGAATGAGCAGTTCTTC.

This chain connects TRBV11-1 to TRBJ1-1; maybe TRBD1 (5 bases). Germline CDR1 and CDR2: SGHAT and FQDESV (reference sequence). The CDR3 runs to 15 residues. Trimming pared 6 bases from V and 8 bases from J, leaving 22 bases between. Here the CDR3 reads CASRGQMDTLGEAFF. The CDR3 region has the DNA TGTGCCAGCAGGGGGCAGATGGACACTCTGGGAGAAGCTTTCTTT.

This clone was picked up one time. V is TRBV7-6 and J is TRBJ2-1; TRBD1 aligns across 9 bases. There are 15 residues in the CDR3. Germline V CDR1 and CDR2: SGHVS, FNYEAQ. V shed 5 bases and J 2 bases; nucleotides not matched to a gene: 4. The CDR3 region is CASSTTGGAYNEQFF. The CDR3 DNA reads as TGTGCCAGCAGCACGACAGGGGGGGCCTACAATGAGCAGTTCTTC.

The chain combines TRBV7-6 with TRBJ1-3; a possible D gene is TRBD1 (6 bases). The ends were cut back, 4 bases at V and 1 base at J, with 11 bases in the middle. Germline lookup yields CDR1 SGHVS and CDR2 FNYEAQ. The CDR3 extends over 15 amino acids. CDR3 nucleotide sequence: TGTGCCAGCAGCTCGGGACACGGGTCTGGAAACACCATATATTTT. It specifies CASSSGHGSGNTIYF.

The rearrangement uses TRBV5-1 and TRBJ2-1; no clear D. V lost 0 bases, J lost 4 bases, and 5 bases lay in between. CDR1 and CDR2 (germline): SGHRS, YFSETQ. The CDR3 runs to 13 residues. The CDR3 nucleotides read TGCGCCAGCAGCTTGGAGGATTACAATGAGCAGTTCTTC. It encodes CASSLEDYNEQFF.

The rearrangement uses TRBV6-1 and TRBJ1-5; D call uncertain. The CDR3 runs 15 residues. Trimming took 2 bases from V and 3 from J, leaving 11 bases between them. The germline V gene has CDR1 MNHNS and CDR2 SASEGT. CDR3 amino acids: CASSEIYSNNQPQHF. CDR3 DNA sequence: TGTGCCAGCAGTGAAATTTACAGCAACAATCAGCCCCAGCATTTT.

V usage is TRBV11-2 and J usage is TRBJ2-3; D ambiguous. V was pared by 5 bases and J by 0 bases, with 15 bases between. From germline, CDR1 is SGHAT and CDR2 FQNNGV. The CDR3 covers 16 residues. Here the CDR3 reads CASSPYGSRSTDTQYF. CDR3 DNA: TGTGCCAGCAGCCCCTATGGGTCCCGAAGCACAGATACGCAGTATTTT. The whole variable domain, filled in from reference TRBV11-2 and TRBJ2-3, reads EAGVAQSPRYKIIEKRQSVAFWCNPISGHATLYWYQQILGQGPKLLIQFQNNGVVDDSQLPKDRFSAERLKGVDSTLKIQPAKLEDSAVYLCASSPYGSRSTDTQYFGPGTRLTVL.

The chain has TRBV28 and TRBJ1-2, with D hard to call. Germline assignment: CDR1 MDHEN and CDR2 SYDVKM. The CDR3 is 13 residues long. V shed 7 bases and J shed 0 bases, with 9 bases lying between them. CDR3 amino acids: CASTVATNYGYTF. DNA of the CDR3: TGTGCCAGCACGGTCGCGACTAACTATGGCTACACCTTC.

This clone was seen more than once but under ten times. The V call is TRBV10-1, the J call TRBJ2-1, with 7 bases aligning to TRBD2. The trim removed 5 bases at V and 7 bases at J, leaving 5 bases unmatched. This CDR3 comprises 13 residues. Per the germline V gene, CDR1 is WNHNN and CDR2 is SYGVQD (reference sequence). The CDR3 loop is CASSPLGRNEQFF. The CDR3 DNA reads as TGCGCCAGCAGTCCCCTCGGGAGGAATGAGCAGTTCTTC.

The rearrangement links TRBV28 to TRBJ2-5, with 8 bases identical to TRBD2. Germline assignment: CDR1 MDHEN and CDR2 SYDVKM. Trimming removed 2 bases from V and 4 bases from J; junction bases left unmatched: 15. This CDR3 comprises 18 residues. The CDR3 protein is CASSLLGSGIVVGETQYF. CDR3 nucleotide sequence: TGTGCCAGCAGTTTACTCGGTAGCGGGATAGTTGTAGGAGAGACCCAGTACTTC.

CDR3 residues: CASSNQETQYF. In nucleotides, the CDR3 is TGCGCCAGCAGCAACCAAGAGACCCAGTACTTC. The chain employs TRBV5-1 and TRBJ2-5; D not certain. V lost 4 bases and J 0 bases, leaving 1 base between the germline ends. From germline, CDR1 is SGHRS and CDR2 YFSETQ. CDR3 size: 11 residues.

The CDR3: CASSEGAWNTGELFF. CDR3 in DNA: TGTGCCAGCAGTGAAGGGGCCTGGAACACCGGGGAGCTGTTTTTT. The genes are TRBV2 and TRBJ2-2; D gene ambiguous. Germline V gene lookup returns CDR1 SNHLY and CDR2 FYNNEI. CDR3 length: 15 residues. Trimming pared 1 base from V and 1 base from J, leaving 7 bases between.

The CDR3 sequence: CASDWGRGGHSYNEQFF. In nucleotides, the CDR3 is TGTGCCAGCGATTGGGGACGCGGGGGACACTCCTACAATGAGCAGTTCTTC. The gene calls are TRBV2 and TRBJ2-1; D is possibly TRBD2 (7 bases). The CDR3 length is 17 residues. The V gene lost 8 bases and the J gene lost 0 bases, with 20 bases spanning the gap. Per germline, CDR1 SNHLY and CDR2 FYNNEI.

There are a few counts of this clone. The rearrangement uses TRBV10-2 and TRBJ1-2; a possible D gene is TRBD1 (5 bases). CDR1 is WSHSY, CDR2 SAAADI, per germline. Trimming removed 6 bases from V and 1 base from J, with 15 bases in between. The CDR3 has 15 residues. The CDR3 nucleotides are TGCGCCAGCAGGGACCGGGACGGTAATAACTATGGCTACACCTTC. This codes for CASRDRDGNNYGYTF.

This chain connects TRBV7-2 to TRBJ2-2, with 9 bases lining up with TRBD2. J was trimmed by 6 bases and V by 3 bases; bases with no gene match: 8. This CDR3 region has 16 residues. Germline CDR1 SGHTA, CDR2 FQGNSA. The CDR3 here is CASSFSGGVTSGELFF. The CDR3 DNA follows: TGTGCCAGCAGCTTTAGCGGGGGAGTTACCTCCGGGGAGCTGTTTTTT.

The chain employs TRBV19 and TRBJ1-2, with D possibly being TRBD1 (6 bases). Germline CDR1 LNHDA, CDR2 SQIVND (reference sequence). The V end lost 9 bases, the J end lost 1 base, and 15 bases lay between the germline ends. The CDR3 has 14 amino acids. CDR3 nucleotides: TGTGCCAGCAAAACGGGACAATTTAACTATGGCTACACCTTC. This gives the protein CASKTGQFNYGYTF.

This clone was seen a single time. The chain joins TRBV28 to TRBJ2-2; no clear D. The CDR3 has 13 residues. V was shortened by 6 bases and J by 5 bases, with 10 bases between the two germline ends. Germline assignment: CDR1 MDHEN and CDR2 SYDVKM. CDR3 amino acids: CASRRLLTGELFF. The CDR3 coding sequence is TGTGCCAGCAGGAGGTTGCTTACCGGGGAGCTGTTTTTT.

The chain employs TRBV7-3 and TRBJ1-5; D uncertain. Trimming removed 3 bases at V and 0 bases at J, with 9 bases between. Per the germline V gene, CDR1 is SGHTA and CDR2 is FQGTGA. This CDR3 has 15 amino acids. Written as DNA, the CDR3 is TGTGCCAGCAGCTTGGCCGAAAGTAGCAATCAGCCCCAGCATTTT. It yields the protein CASSLAESSNQPQHF.

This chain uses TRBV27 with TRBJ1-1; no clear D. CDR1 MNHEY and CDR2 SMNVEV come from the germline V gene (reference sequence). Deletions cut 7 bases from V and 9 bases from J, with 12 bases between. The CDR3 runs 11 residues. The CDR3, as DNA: TGTGCCAGCATTCGGAGGGAGAAAGCTTTCTTT. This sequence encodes CASIRREKAFF.

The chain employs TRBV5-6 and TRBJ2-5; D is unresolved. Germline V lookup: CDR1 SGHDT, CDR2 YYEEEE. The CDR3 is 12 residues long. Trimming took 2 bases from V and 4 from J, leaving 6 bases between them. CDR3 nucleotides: TGTGCCAGCAGCTTAGCCGGAGAGACCCAGTACTTC. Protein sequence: CASSLAGETQYF. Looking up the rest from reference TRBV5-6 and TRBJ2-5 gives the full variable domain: DAGVTQSPTHLIKTRGQQVTLRCSPKSGHDTVSWYQQALGQGPQFIFQYYEEEERQRGNFPDRFSGHQFPNYSSELNVNALLLGDSALYLCASSLAGETQYFGPGTRLLVL.

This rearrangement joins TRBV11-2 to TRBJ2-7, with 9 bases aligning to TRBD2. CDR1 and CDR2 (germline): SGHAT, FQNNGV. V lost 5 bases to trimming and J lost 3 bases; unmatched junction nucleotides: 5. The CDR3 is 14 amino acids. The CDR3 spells CASSRTSALYEQYF. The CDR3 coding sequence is TGTGCCAGCAGCCGGACTAGCGCGCTCTACGAGCAGTACTTC.